This TCR beta chain was sequenced during a study of blood T cells in healthy people across ages (dated by TCRdb to 2014 to 2015). Broadly, across the study: In model experiments, template switching captured about one uniquely barcoded TCR beta cDNA molecule for every two T cells. Using deep sequencing normalized with unique cDNA molecular identifiers, the study measured how TCR beta repertoire diversity changes with age. Four age groups were formed from the donors: young (average approximately 15 years), middle-aged (around 40), aged (62) and long-lived (about 80). Donors of different ages were randomly distributed across sequencing lanes to avoid experimental bias. The study analyzed two additional independent replicas of 1 million unique cDNA reads from the same blood draw for two donors, one aged 18 to 30 and one aged 80 or older.

Library generation was performed with 5' RACE. A second PCR of about 6 to 11 cycles was run with a J-beta primer mix and a sample-barcoded 5' primer. Each TCR beta cDNA molecule received a unique molecular identifier from a template-switch 5' adaptor carrying 12 random nucleotides. At least 2.5 million CDR3-containing paired-end reads were obtained from each sample. First-strand cDNA was synthesized from all RNA with the Mint cDNA synthesis kit, primed by a TRBC-specific oligonucleotide. Following uracil-DNA glycosylase treatment, a first 18-cycle PCR with universal primers M1SS and BC2_uni_R was performed on all cDNA. As for the authors' bioinformatics: Each sample was normalized by randomly selecting 1 million high-quality reads, each carrying a distinct molecular identifier. Instead of being binned into consensus sequences, reads with shared molecular identifiers were discarded. MiTCR, set to a Q25 quality threshold and the strictest error-elimination algorithm, was used for CDR3 identification, clonotype clustering and error correction. Lower-bound total TCR beta diversity was estimated with a nonparametric unseen species model using Euler transformation. In TCRdb, the public reads were trimmed at Q25 with fastp and aligned with MiXCR, with productive beta chains retained. Rows with one shared CDR3 protein collapse into an entry with the most common genes and DNA. V and J calls and clone size were set by TCRdb, not the authors. For this sample the table gives approximately 2,000,000 distinct CDR3 sequences, of which roughly two fifths were detected only once. 23% of the sample is held by the ten biggest clonotypes.

V sheds 4 bases and J sheds 7 bases, leaving 8 bases between their ends. Including the terminal cysteine and phenylalanine, the CDR3 comprises 13 residues. Of the read, only the CDR3 DNA is kept; its 39 bases are in frame from base 1. The germline V gene specifies SGHVS as CDR1 and FQNEAQ as CDR2. Donors were 30 to 45 systemically healthy Caucasian individuals from Russia aged roughly 6 to 100 years. Each donor gave approximately 10 milliliters of peripheral blood, collected into EDTA-treated Vacutainer tubes. PBMCs were isolated by Ficoll-Paque density-gradient centrifugation, with at least 6.5 million obtained per sample. Total RNA, at least 6 micrograms per sample, was extracted from PBMCs with Trizol reagent. For every donor, flow cytometry on a PBMC aliquot measured the percentage of naive CD45RAhigh/CD27high T cells. As regards this clonotype: Its antigen is unknown. Per-base qualities were not stored, and no clone one base away is much larger.

Results and caveats for the whole study, not just this receptor: Estimates of total diversity based on one million sequenced T cells were regarded as lower bounds and as underestimates. As age increased, observed TCR beta diversity per million T cells dropped in a roughly linear way, and a significant reduction was already evident by age 40. Because donor CMV infection status was unknown, age-related changes in expanded clonotypes were potentially confounded. Bulk unsorted PBMC profiling prevented conclusive comparison of naive and antigen-experienced compartments. The long-lived group showed more naive CD4+ T cells, fewer expanded clones and increased TCR diversity than the aged group, suggesting age selection. Observed TCR beta diversity correlated strongly with the percentage of naive T cells measured by flow cytometry.

The receptor comes from a human donor in good health. Sequenced sample: blood. Here the chain combines TRBV7-8 and TRBJ1-6; no D segment can be confidently identified. Here is the DNA: TGTGCCAGCAGCTGGGCGGAAAATTCACCCCTCCACTTT. Translated, this gives CASSWAENSPLHF. Where the CDR3 stops, the reference TRBV7-8 and TRBJ1-6 genes take over; the full variable domain is GAGVSQSPRYKVAKRGQDVALRCDPISGHVSLFWYQQALGQGPEFLTYFQNEAQLDKSGLPSDRFFAERPEGSVSTLKIQRTQQEDSAVYLCASSWAENSPLHFGNGTRLTVT.